Only a few counts were recorded for the clone carrying this TCR beta chain. What it binds is not known. This CDR3 region has 15 residues. J gave up 1 base and V 5 bases, and 6 bases lay outside the gene matches. Germline V gene sequence: CDR1 SSHAT, CDR2 FNYEAQ (reference sequence). From the 5' RACE reads, TCRdb called clonotypes with MiXCR, one entry per CDR3 protein. This sample has fewer than 350,000 distinct CDR3 sequences; approximately 8% occur once, and the top ten carry approximately 23%. The record originates from a study of T-cell memory formation after mild COVID-19. Across the whole study: There were largely donor-specific TCR clusters. Overall study results and limits: CD4/CD8 balance held among clones contracting day 15 to 85, and later expanders leaned CD4+.

The rearrangement links TRBV7-7 to TRBJ2-5; 8 bases line up with TRBD2. This TCR derives from a man between 18 and 29 years old who had mild COVID-19 (a few samples of this study predate the infection). Cell type and time point are not known. Sequences were obtained from PBMCs or a T cell subset sorted from them (not recorded which). CDR3 amino acids: CASSPGSGGQETQYF. For the CDR3, the DNA is TGTGCCAGCAGCCCGGGGAGCGGGGGCCAAGAGACCCAGTACTTC.